This TCR beta chain was observed in a study of OX40 agonist ivuxolimab in advanced cancers. Assay: immunoSEQ multiplex PCR; the TCRdb copy retains only in-frame clones and omits some. The sample includes some 34,000 clones, around 84% of them seen just once. Overall study results and limits: Dosing at 0.1 to 3.0 mg/kg was accompanied by clonal expansion of CD4+ and CD8+ blood T cells by week 6.

Concerning this clone itself: Its matching antigen is unknown.

This sequence was found in an adult with an advanced solid tumor such as melanoma, head and neck, liver or kidney cancer. Source: CD4+ or CD8+ T cells sorted from blood, taken in a trial of the OX40 agonist ivuxolimab.

CDR3 sequence reads: CASSMDRVAKNIQYF. The CDR3 bases are TGCGCCAGCAGTATGGACAGGGTTGCCAAAAACATTCAGTACTTC. The rearrangement joins TRBV4-1 to TRBJ2-4; 8 nucleotides align to TRBD1. Trimming removed 6 bases from V and 1 base from J; junction bases left unmatched: 5. Germline V gene lookup returns CDR1 MGHRA and CDR2 YSYEKL. The length of the CDR3 is 15 residues.